This T cell receptor (beta chain) was documented in a study of graft-versus-host responses after intestinal transplantation. Across the study: Anti-thymocyte globulin induction was given to all recipients, followed by tacrolimus and steroids for about 3 years.

TCRdb's table, derived via immunoSEQ multiplex PCR, lists solely in-frame clones and lacks some. This table has about 35,000 clones, about 93% appearing once. The V and J ends lost 3 bases and 6 bases, in that order; junction bases with no gene match: 5. Germline lookup yields CDR1 SGHDT and CDR2 YYEEEE. The CDR3 totals 15 residues. The input for sequencing was PBMCs, taken 16 days after intestinal transplant. This receptor was taken from a human patient who received an intestinal transplant, so some T cells may come from the graft donor. The gene calls are TRBV5-6 and TRBJ1-5, with 11 bases matching TRBD1. The CDR3 loop reads CASSWGTGGSQPQHF. The CDR3 DNA reads as TGTGCCAGCAGCTGGGGGACAGGGGGGAGTCAGCCCCAGCATTTT.